The 7 T cell receptor beta chains below were found in one sample sequenced in a study of blood T cell repertoires in COVID-19. Produced via immunoSEQ multiplex PCR; TCRdb's table is partial and in-frame only. Found here are around 210,000 clones, 70% to 90% of them singletons; the top ten hold roughly 19%. Input material: peripheral blood. The receptors here all came from a middle-aged man with COVID-19, enrolled during active disease.

The J gene is TRBJ1-1, the V gene TRBV5-1; possibly TRBD1 for D (5 bases). Trimming removed 2 bases at V and 1 base at J, with 12 bases between. The CDR3 is made up of 15 amino acids. Per the germline V gene, CDR1 is SGHRS and CDR2 is YFSETQ. CDR3 loop: CASSLGGARNTEAFF. The CDR3 DNA is TGCGCCAGCAGCTTAGGCGGGGCGAGGAACACTGAAGCTTTCTTT. The full variable domain, its missing parts supplied by reference TRBV5-1 and TRBJ1-1, is KAGVTQTPRYLIKTRGQQVTLSCSPISGHRSVSWYQQTPGQGLQFLFEYFSETQRNKGNFPGRFSGRQFSNSRSEMNVSTLELGDSALYLCASSLGGARNTEAFFGQGTRLTVV.

The chain has TRBV19 and TRBJ1-4, with 8 bases aligning to TRBD1. The CDR3 length is 15 residues. Germline CDR1 LNHDA, CDR2 SQIVND (reference sequence). V lost 5 bases, J lost 8 bases, and 10 bases stayed unmatched. The CDR3 DNA reads TGTGCCAGTAGTTCACAGGGGGAAGGTGGCGAAAAACTGTTTTTT. Residues: CASSSQGEGGEKLFF.

The V and J genes are TRBV5-1 and TRBJ2-7, with D possibly matching TRBD2 (5 bases). The CDR3 has 16 amino acids. Trimming stripped 4 bases from V and 4 bases from J, with 21 bases between. Germline loops: CDR1 SGHRS, CDR2 YFSETQ. The CDR3 DNA reads as TGCGCCAGCAGCCCCCAGACTCCAAAAGGGAGTTACGAGCAGTACTTC. Its protein is CASSPQTPKGSYEQYF.

The sample holds one count of this clone. This rearrangement joins TRBV7-8 to TRBJ2-7; 8 bases are shared with TRBD1. V shed 7 bases and J 0 bases; nucleotides not matched to a gene: 5. The length of the CDR3 is 14 residues. Germline-derived CDR1 and CDR2 are SGHVS and FQNEAQ. Written as DNA, the CDR3 is TGTGCCAGCAACCCACAGGGGGGCTCCTACGAGCAGTACTTC. This translates into CASNPQGGSYEQYF.

This rearrangement joins TRBV5-6 to TRBJ2-1; 7 bases are shared with TRBD1. The CDR3 length is 15 residues. Unmatched junction bases numbered 10, after V lost 3 bases and J lost 7 bases. Looked up from germline, CDR1 is SGHDT and CDR2 is YYEEEE. This CDR3 is CASSSTPDRDNEQFF. CDR3 coding DNA: TGTGCCAGCAGCTCGACTCCAGACAGGGATAATGAGCAGTTCTTC.

The J gene is TRBJ2-7, the V gene TRBV9; weak D call: TRBD2 (5 bases). The CDR3 consists of 12 residues. The V gene's germline CDR1 is SGDLS and CDR2 YYNGEE. V gave up 3 bases and J gave up 3 bases, with 7 bases separating them. CDR3 protein: CASSAEGYEQYF. For the CDR3, the DNA is TGTGCCAGCAGCGCCGAGGGCTACGAGCAGTACTTC.

Here the CDR3 DNA reads TGTGCCAGCAGTCAAGATAGAGAACCCTACAATGAGCAGTTCTTC. Translated: CASSQDREPYNEQFF. J is TRBJ2-1 and V is TRBV28; D remains unclear. The CDR3 sequence is 15 residues long. The V gene lost 5 bases and the J gene lost 2 bases, with 13 bases spanning the gap. Germline CDR1 reads MDHEN; CDR2 reads SYDVKM.